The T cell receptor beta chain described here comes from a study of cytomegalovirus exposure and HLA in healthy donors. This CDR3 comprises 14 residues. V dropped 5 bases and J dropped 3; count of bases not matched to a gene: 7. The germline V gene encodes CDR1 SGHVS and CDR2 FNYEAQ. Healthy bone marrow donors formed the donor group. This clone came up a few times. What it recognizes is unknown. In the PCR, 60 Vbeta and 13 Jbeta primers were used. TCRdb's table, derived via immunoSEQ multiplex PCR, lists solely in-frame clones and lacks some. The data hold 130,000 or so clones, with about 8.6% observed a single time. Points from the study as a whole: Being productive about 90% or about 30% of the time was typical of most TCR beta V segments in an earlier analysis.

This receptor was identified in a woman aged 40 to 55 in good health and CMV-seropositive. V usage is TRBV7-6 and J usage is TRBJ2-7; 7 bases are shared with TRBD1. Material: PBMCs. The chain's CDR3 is CASSRDRDSYEQYF. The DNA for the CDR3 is TGTGCCAGCAGCCGGGACCGGGACAGCTACGAGCAGTACTTC.